The next 19 T cell receptor beta chains were all read from a single sample in a study of blood T cell repertoires in COVID-19. Repertoires were generated with immunoSEQ multiplex PCR, while TCRdb's copy carries only in-frame clones and drops some. The sample holds around 46,000 clones, approximately 85% seen once. The sample was peripheral blood. The receptors were sampled from a human donor in a cohort sampled during active COVID-19. The donor label of this sample is uncertain.

This sequence joins TRBV14 and TRBJ1-1, with D possibly being TRBD1 (6 bases). Trimming removed 2 bases at V and 1 base at J, with 17 bases between. Germline loops: CDR1 SGHDN, CDR2 FVKESK. This CDR3 comprises 17 residues. This chain's CDR3 is CASSQPPKGVPNTEAFF. The CDR3, as DNA: TGTGCCAGCAGCCAACCTCCAAAGGGGGTTCCGAACACTGAAGCTTTCTTT.

This sequence joins TRBV6-2 or TRBV6-3 and TRBJ2-5, with 9 bases lining up with TRBD1. Trimming removed 5 bases from V and 2 bases from J; junction bases left unmatched: 9. Germline assignment: CDR1 MNHEY and CDR2 SVGEGT. The CDR3 loop spans 16 amino acids. The CDR3 reads CASSPDRGVGQETQYF. In nucleotides, the CDR3 is TGTGCCAGCAGTCCGGACAGGGGTGTGGGGCAAGAGACCCAGTACTTC.

This clone was seen only once. The chain combines TRBV28 with TRBJ1-2, with unresolved D. In germline, CDR1 is MDHEN, CDR2 SYDVKM. This CDR3 comprises 12 residues. V lost 6 bases and J lost 5, with 10 bases in between. The CDR3 coding sequence is TGTGCCAGCAGCTCGCAGAGGTATGGCTACACCTTC. It is translated as CASSSQRYGYTF.

The J gene is TRBJ2-2, the V gene TRBV28, with D tentatively TRBD1 (5 bases). The germline V and J ends were trimmed by 5 bases and 4 bases, with 17 bases remaining between them. In germline, CDR1 is MDHEN, CDR2 SYDVKM. CDR3 size: 16 residues. The CDR3, as DNA: TGTGCCAGCAGTCCCCTTGTGGAAAGGGGCACCGGGGAGCTGTTTTTT. Residues: CASSPLVERGTGELFF.

This sequence joins TRBV28 and TRBJ1-1, with 8 bases identical to TRBD1. The CDR3 spans 14 residues. Germline values: CDR1 MDHEN, CDR2 SYDVKM. With V trimmed by 7 bases and J by 3 bases, 7 bases remained unmatched. Here the CDR3 DNA reads TGTGCCAGCACCCCACAGGGGGAAGACACTGAAGCTTTCTTT. It codes for CASTPQGEDTEAFF.

The chain links TRBV28 to TRBJ2-5; D not resolved. The germline V and J ends were trimmed by 10 bases and 0 bases, with 9 bases remaining between them. From germline, CDR1 is MDHEN and CDR2 SYDVKM. This CDR3 contains 12 residues. CDR3 loop: CATCVYQETQYF. Written as DNA, the CDR3 is TGTGCCACCTGCGTTTACCAAGAGACCCAGTACTTC.

V gene TRBV19 combines with J gene TRBJ1-2; maybe TRBD1 (6 bases). The CDR3 length is 15 residues. Between the trimmed V and J ends, which lost 2 bases and 4 bases, there was a span of 14 bases. Germline V lookup: CDR1 LNHDA, CDR2 SQIVND (reference sequence). CDR3 sequence: CASSIIQGRSYGYTF. The CDR3 DNA reads TGTGCCAGTAGTATAATACAGGGAAGGTCCTATGGCTACACCTTC.

This sequence joins TRBV2 and TRBJ2-7, with TRBD1 as a possible D gene (6 bases). In germline, CDR1 is SNHLY, CDR2 FYNNEI. CDR3 length: 14 amino acids. Trimming pared 1 base from V and 3 bases from J, leaving 10 bases between. The CDR3 region has the DNA TGTGCCAGCAGTGAAGGAGTAGGGGGCTACGAGCAGTACTTC. Translation gives CASSEGVGGYEQYF.

This clone was recorded only once. The chain uses TRBV18 and TRBJ1-4, with D hard to call. The CDR3 has 16 residues. V gave up 1 base and J gave up 0 bases, with 9 bases separating them. Germline V gene sequence: CDR1 KGHSH, CDR2 LQKENI. The CDR3 nucleotides are TGTGCCAGCTCACCACGTCCGTTTGCAACTAATGAAAAACTGTTTTTT. It yields the protein CASSPRPFATNEKLFF.

The chain combines TRBV6-5 with TRBJ1-1; 8 bases match TRBD1. V was clipped by 10 bases and J by 3 bases; unmatched bases: 7. Per germline, CDR1 MNHEY and CDR2 SVGAGI. CDR3 size: 13 residues. The CDR3 is CATLIQGDTEAFF. CDR3 nucleotides: TGTGCCACCCTGATACAGGGGGACACTGAAGCTTTCTTT.

This chain links TRBV5-8 with TRBJ1-1, with TRBD1 matching 8 bases. CDR3 length: 13 residues. V lost 3 bases, J lost 6 bases, and 4 bases stayed unmatched. The germline V gene encodes CDR1 SGHTS and CDR2 YDEGEE. The CDR3 sequence: CASSWTGFAEAFF. The CDR3 nucleotides read TGTGCCAGCAGCTGGACAGGGTTCGCTGAAGCTTTCTTT.

This chain joins TRBV7-9 and TRBJ1-6, with TRBD1 matching 11 bases. CDR1 SEHNR and CDR2 FQNEAQ come from the germline V gene (reference sequence). With 3 bases clipped from V and 7 bases from J, the junction kept 11 bases outside the gene matches. The CDR3 extends over 18 amino acids. The CDR3 nucleotides are TGTGCCAGCAGCTTGAACCAGGGGGGGACAGGGGGAAATTCACCCCTCCACTTT. Translating it yields CASSLNQGGTGGNSPLHF.

V usage is TRBV19 and J usage is TRBJ1-1; no clear D gene. Trimming stripped 7 bases from V and 1 base from J, with 10 bases between. This CDR3 is 13 amino acids long. CDR1 and CDR2 from the germline V gene are LNHDA and SQIVND (reference sequence). The CDR3, as DNA: TGTGCCAGTACCATGAGGGAGAACACTGAAGCTTTCTTT. It codes for CASTMRENTEAFF.

This clone came up once. The V and J genes are TRBV12-1 and TRBJ2-3; TRBD2 is the table's D call, not checked against the DNA. TRBV12-1 is assigned pseudogene status. This CDR3 has 16 amino acids. CDR3 nucleotides: TGTGCCAGCAACCTACTAGCGGGGGGGCTCACAGATACGCAGTATTTT. It translates to CASNLLAGGLTDTQYF.

This chain links TRBV9 with TRBJ2-3; 10 bases fit TRBD2. The germline V gene has CDR1 SGDLS and CDR2 YYNGEE. The length of the CDR3 is 17 residues. The V and J ends lost 3 bases and 3 bases, in that order; junction bases with no gene match: 10. The CDR3: CASSGEPGLATTDTQYF. CDR3 in DNA: TGTGCCAGCAGCGGAGAGCCGGGACTAGCGACTACAGATACGCAGTATTTT.

This rearrangement joins TRBV18 to TRBJ1-4, with 7 positions matching TRBD1. The junction had 7 bases not matched to a gene; V was cut back by 4 bases and J by 14 bases. CDR1 KGHSH and CDR2 LQKENI come from the germline V gene. CDR3 length equals 12 residues. The CDR3 region is CASSLKEGQLFF. CDR3 bases: TGTGCCAGCTCACTAAAAGAGGGACAGCTGTTTTTT.

The V gene is TRBV6-2 or TRBV6-3, the J gene TRBJ2-6, with a tentative D call TRBD1 (6 bases). Trimming left V 1 base short and J 2 bases short, with 9 bases between. Germline CDR1 and CDR2: MNHEY and SVGEGT. The CDR3 has 16 residues. The CDR3 DNA is TGTGCCAGCAGTTACTTGGGGGCGGCTGGGGCCAACGTCCTGACTTTC. It codes for CASSYLGAAGANVLTF.

V is TRBV7-8 and J is TRBJ1-3; D might be TRBD1 (5 bases). CDR1 and CDR2 from the germline V gene are SGHVS and FQNEAQ. V lost 1 base to trimming and J lost 4 bases, with 14 bases between them. The CDR3 consists of 16 residues. The CDR3 loop is CASSLGILTAGNTIYF. Written as DNA, the CDR3 is TGTGCCAGCAGCTTAGGTATTTTGACAGCCGGAAACACCATATATTTT.

The chain carries TRBV18 and TRBJ1-6, with 8 nucleotides matching TRBD1. Germline V gene sequence: CDR1 KGHSH, CDR2 LQKENI. Trimming removed 6 bases from V and 11 bases from J; junction bases left unmatched: 3. The CDR3 length is 12 residues. The CDR3 protein is CASSSDRAPLHF. CDR3 sequence (DNA): TGTGCCAGCTCGTCGGACAGGGCACCCCTCCACTTT.